This note documents a single T cell receptor (beta chain) sequence. The entry originates in a study of blood T cell repertoires in COVID-19. This CDR3 is built from 15 residues. The V gene's germline CDR1 is ENHRY and CDR2 SYGVKD. The V gene lost 4 bases and the J gene lost 2 bases, with 13 bases spanning the gap. Repertoires were generated with immunoSEQ multiplex PCR, while TCRdb's copy carries only in-frame clones and drops some. Among around 190,000 clones listed, roughly four fifths were seen once. The sequence was collected from a woman aged 70-85 years with COVID-19, enrolled during active disease. The sequenced sample consisted of peripheral blood. The genes are TRBV10-3 and TRBJ2-3; maybe TRBD2 (6 bases). CDR3 DNA sequence: TGTGCCATCAGTGTTGGGGGGAGCAACACAGATACGCAGTATTTT. Its translation is CAISVGGSNTDTQYF.